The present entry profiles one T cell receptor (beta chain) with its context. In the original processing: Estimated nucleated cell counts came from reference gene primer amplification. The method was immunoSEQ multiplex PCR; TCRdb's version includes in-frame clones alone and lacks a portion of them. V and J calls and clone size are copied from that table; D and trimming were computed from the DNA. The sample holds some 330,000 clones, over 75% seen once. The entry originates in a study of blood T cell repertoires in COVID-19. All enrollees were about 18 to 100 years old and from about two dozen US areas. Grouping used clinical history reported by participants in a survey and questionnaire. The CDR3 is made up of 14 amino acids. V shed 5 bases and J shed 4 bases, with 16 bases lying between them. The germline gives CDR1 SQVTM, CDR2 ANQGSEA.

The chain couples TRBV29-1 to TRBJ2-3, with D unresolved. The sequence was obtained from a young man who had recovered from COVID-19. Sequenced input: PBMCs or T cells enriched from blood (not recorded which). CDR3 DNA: TGCAGCGTTTGCCGAGGCCTCCCCCCAGATACGCAGTATTTT. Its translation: CSVCRGLPPDTQYF.